The 25 T cell receptor beta chains below come from one sample, sequenced in a study of T cells in Graves' hyperthyroidism and ophthalmopathy. RNA transcripts yielded amplified TCR beta CDR3 regions. TCR CDR3 regions were first amplified by RT-PCR with HTBI primers. TCRdb ran MiXCR on the multiplex PCR reads and lists one entry per CDR3 protein. Of 490,000 or so distinct CDR3 sequences listed, around a fifth are singletons. The specimen sequenced was blood. Receptor source: a woman in her seventies with Graves' ophthalmopathy.

This clonotype was seen only a few times. The V call is TRBV7-3, the J call TRBJ2-5; TRBD2 matches 11 bases. CDR1 is SGHTA, CDR2 FQGTGA, per germline. With 5 bases clipped from V and 1 base from J, the junction kept 9 bases outside the gene matches. This CDR3 is built from 17 residues. The CDR3 DNA sequence: TGTGCCAGCAGCCGCGGGACTAGCGGAACGTTCCAAGAGACCCAGTACTTC. It encodes CASSRGTSGTFQETQYF.

This clonotype was observed a few times. The chain links TRBV19 to TRBJ2-2, with D uncertain. The CDR3 extends over 15 amino acids. Germline CDR1 and CDR2: LNHDA and SQIVND (reference sequence). Trimming took off 6 bases at V and 6 bases at J, with 17 bases between the two ends. DNA for the CDR3: TGTGCCAGTAGCAGGACCGGCTCTCGGGCCGGGGAGCTGTTTTTT. Its translation: CASSRTGSRAGELFF.

The chain carries TRBV6-1 and TRBJ2-1; weak D call: TRBD2 (5 bases). The V gene lost 0 bases and the J gene lost 5 bases, with 11 bases spanning the gap. CDR3 length: 15 residues. Germline CDR1 reads MNHNS; CDR2 reads SASEGT. The CDR3 DNA reads TGTGCCAGCAGTGAAGCAGGACTGAAGAACAATGAGCAGTTCTTC. Protein product: CASSEAGLKNNEQFF.

The V call is TRBV29-1, the J call TRBJ1-3, with D unresolved. V lost 4 bases to trimming and J lost 4 bases, with 5 bases between them. This CDR3 region has 11 residues. Germline CDR1 reads SQVTM; CDR2 reads ANQGSEA. This CDR3 is CSVVEGNTIYF. CDR3 sequence (DNA): TGCAGCGTTGTCGAGGGAAACACCATATATTTT. Full variable domain (outside the CDR3, taken from reference TRBV29-1 and TRBJ1-3): SAVISQKPSRDICQRGTSLTIQCQVDSQVTMMFWYRQQPGQSLTLIATANQGSEATYESGFVIDKFPISRPNLTFSTLTVSNMSPEDSSIYLCSVVEGNTIYFGEGSWLTVV.

The CDR3 is CASSPWGQGNTGELFF. In DNA, the CDR3 is TGTGCCAGCAGCCCCTGGGGACAGGGGAACACCGGGGAGCTGTTTTTT. The chain has TRBV11-2 and TRBJ2-2, with 9 bases aligning to TRBD1. The CDR3 loop spans 16 amino acids. Germline-derived CDR1 and CDR2 are SGHAT and FQNNGV. Trimming at V came to 5 bases and at J to 1 base, leaving 5 bases not matched to a gene.

The chain is built from TRBV6-2 or TRBV6-3 and TRBJ2-3; 7 bases match TRBD2. The CDR3 is 16 amino acids. Germline lookup yields CDR1 MNHEY and CDR2 SVGEGT. With V trimmed by 0 bases and J by 1 base, 4 bases remained unmatched. The CDR3 sequence is CASSYSHREGTDTQYF. The CDR3 DNA reads TGTGCCAGCAGTTACTCCCATCGGGAGGGCACAGATACGCAGTATTTT.

CDR3 bases: TGTGCCAGTAGTATTCCGACAGACAATAACTATGGCTACACCTTC. It encodes CASSIPTDNNYGYTF. This chain connects TRBV19 to TRBJ1-2; D perhaps matches TRBD1 (5 bases). Germline V lookup: CDR1 LNHDA, CDR2 SQIVND (reference sequence). The length of the CDR3 is 15 residues. V was clipped by 3 bases and J by 1 base, with 12 bases between them.

The CDR3 nucleotides read TGTGCCTGGAGTGTACTATACAGGGGAAACACCGGGGAGCTGTTTTTT. It encodes CAWSVLYRGNTGELFF. This chain joins TRBV30 and TRBJ2-2; 7 bases agree with TRBD1. The junction had 6 bases not matched to a gene; V was cut back by 0 bases and J by 2 bases. The CDR3 totals 16 residues. Germline V gives CDR1 GTSNPN, CDR2 SVGIG (reference sequence).

The chain uses TRBV24-1 and TRBJ1-4; the D is unclear. CDR3 length: 15 amino acids. V shed 0 bases and J shed 8 bases, with 12 bases lying between them. CDR1 KGHDR and CDR2 SFDVKD come from the germline V gene. This CDR3 is CATSDLGHQREKLFF. The CDR3 nucleotides are TGTGCCACCAGTGATTTGGGGCACCAGAGGGAAAAACTGTTTTTT.

In this sample, this clonotype turned up a few times. This chain connects TRBV6-9 to TRBJ2-5; D unresolved. CDR1 and CDR2 from the germline V gene are MNHGY and SVAAGI. The CDR3 spans 14 residues. Trimming removed 3 bases at V and 5 bases at J, with 13 bases between. Written as DNA, the CDR3 is TGTGCCAGCAGTTACAGGAGTCGGGTTGAGACCCAGTACTTC. Protein sequence: CASSYRSRVETQYF.

In its sample, this clonotype was seen a few times. V gene TRBV25-1 combines with J gene TRBJ2-5; D unclear. CDR3 size: 13 residues. Trimming took 1 base from V and 5 from J, leaving 8 bases between them. Germline CDR1 and CDR2: MGHDK and SYGVNS. CDR3 protein: CASSESWGETQYF. CDR3 coding DNA: TGTGCCAGCAGTGAATCGTGGGGTGAGACCCAGTACTTC.

J is TRBJ2-1 and V is TRBV9; TRBD2 aligns across 12 bases. The V and J ends lost 4 bases and 7 bases, in that order; junction bases with no gene match: 9. Germline lookup yields CDR1 SGDLS and CDR2 YYNGEE. This CDR3 has 16 residues. In DNA form, the CDR3 reads TGTGCCAGCAGCCAAGGATCGACTAGCGGGAGAAATGAGCAGTTCTTC. Its protein is CASSQGSTSGRNEQFF.

Written as DNA, the CDR3 is TGTGCCAGCAGTTTGGCACAGGGCGATCAGCCCCAGCATTTT. The encoded protein is CASSLAQGDQPQHF. The V gene is TRBV28, the J gene TRBJ1-5, with D perhaps TRBD1 (6 bases). V was shortened by 3 bases and J by 5 bases, with 11 bases between the two germline ends. CDR1 and CDR2 (germline): MDHEN, SYDVKM. This CDR3 has 14 amino acids.

This clonotype showed up many times. The chain combines TRBV3-1 with TRBJ1-1; perhaps TRBD1 as D (6 bases). V lost 7 bases to trimming and J lost 4 bases, with 10 bases between them. The CDR3 is made up of 12 amino acids. The germline V gene has CDR1 LGHDT and CDR2 YNNKEL (reference sequence). DNA of the CDR3: TGTGCCAGCACAGGGGAGGTCACTGAAGCTTTCTTT. It codes for CASTGEVTEAFF. Using reference TRBV3-1 and TRBJ1-1 for the parts outside the CDR3, the full variable domain is DTAVSQTPKYLVTQMGNDKSIKCEQNLGHDTMYWYKQDSKKFLKIMFSYNNKELIINETVPNRFSPKSPDKAHLNLHINSLELGDSAVYFCASTGEVTEAFFGQGTRLTVV.

This clonotype has only a few counts. V gene TRBV18 combines with J gene TRBJ1-1; D not resolved. The V end was cut by 0 bases, the J end by 1 base, with 12 bases between. CDR3 length: 16 amino acids. The germline gives CDR1 KGHSH, CDR2 LQKENI. The CDR3 nucleotides read TGTGCCAGCTCACCACCTTTTGTGTATAGGAACACTGAAGCTTTCTTT. Protein product: CASSPPFVYRNTEAFF.

V gene TRBV27 combines with J gene TRBJ2-4; tentatively, D is TRBD2 (5 bases). CDR3 length equals 15 residues. With 2 bases removed from V and 3 bases from J, the gap between germline ends came to 11 bases. The germline CDR1 and CDR2 sequences are MNHEY and SMNVEV (reference sequence). CDR3 protein: CASSLREEGKNIQYF. In DNA, the CDR3 is TGTGCCAGCAGTTTACGGGAAGAGGGCAAAAACATTCAGTACTTC.

This clonotype was picked up a small number of times. V is TRBV3-1 and J is TRBJ1-2, with a possible D match to TRBD1 (5 bases). The V gene's germline CDR1 is LGHDT and CDR2 YNNKEL (reference sequence). This CDR3 has 14 residues. Trimming shortened V by 1 base and J by 4 bases, and 10 bases separated the two germline ends. As DNA, the CDR3 is TGTGCCAGCAGCCAAGTGGGGCAGACCTATGGCTACACCTTC. Amino acids: CASSQVGQTYGYTF. The full variable domain, in which reference TRBV3-1 and TRBJ1-2 provide the parts outside the CDR3, is DTAVSQTPKYLVTQMGNDKSIKCEQNLGHDTMYWYKQDSKKFLKIMFSYNNKELIINETVPNRFSPKSPDKAHLNLHINSLELGDSAVYFCASSQVGQTYGYTFGSGTRLTVV.

This clonotype came up many times. The chain recombines TRBV7-2 with TRBJ1-6, with 8 bases aligning to TRBD1. Per the germline V gene, CDR1 is SGHTA and CDR2 is FQGNSA. The CDR3 extends over 15 amino acids. Unmatched junction bases numbered 7, after V lost 1 base and J lost 11 bases. The CDR3 region has the DNA TGTGCCAGCAGCTTAGTCGGACAGGGTCGGCCACCCCTCCACTTT. Translation gives CASSLVGQGRPPLHF.

This chain connects TRBV24-1 to TRBJ2-1; D uncertain. The germline V gene encodes CDR1 KGHDR and CDR2 SFDVKD. The length of the CDR3 is 13 residues. Between the trimmed V and J ends, which lost 0 bases and 9 bases, there was a span of 8 bases. This CDR3 reads CATSDLLTFEQFF. For the CDR3, the DNA is TGTGCCACCAGTGATTTGCTGACCTTTGAGCAGTTCTTC.

CDR3 sequence: CASSPLALGADTQYF. CDR3 DNA: TGTGCCAGCAGCCCCCTGGCCCTGGGGGCAGATACGCAGTATTTT. The J gene is TRBJ2-3, the V gene TRBV3-1; D is perhaps TRBD1 or TRBD2 (5 bases each). The germline V gene has CDR1 LGHDT and CDR2 YNNKEL (reference sequence). Deletions cut 4 bases from V and 4 bases from J, with 15 bases between. The CDR3 runs to 15 residues.

The chain recombines TRBV7-9 with TRBJ2-7, with 12 bases matching TRBD1. The CDR3 extends over 14 amino acids. Germline V gene lookup returns CDR1 SEHNR and CDR2 FQNEAQ (reference sequence). V lost 4 bases, J lost 6 bases, and 4 bases stayed unmatched. DNA of the CDR3: TGTGCCAGCAGCTCCGGGACAGGGGGCAGCGAGCAGTACTTC. Encoded protein: CASSSGTGGSEQYF.

This clonotype was seen more than once but under ten times. This chain's CDR3 is CASSRRAGALGELFF. CDR3 in DNA: TGTGCCAGCAGCCGGAGGGCAGGGGCGCTTGGGGAGCTGTTTTTT. This chain connects TRBV7-8 to TRBJ2-2; TRBD1 or TRBD2 may be the D gene (6 bases each). The CDR3 consists of 15 residues. Per germline, CDR1 SGHVS and CDR2 FQNEAQ. Trimming left V 5 bases short and J 8 bases short, with 18 bases between.

V is TRBV20-1 and J is TRBJ1-2, with TRBD1 identical over 8 bases. The V gene's germline CDR1 is DFQATT and CDR2 SNEGSKA (reference sequence). J gave up 2 bases and V 1 base, and 3 bases lay outside the gene matches. This CDR3 spans 14 amino acids. The CDR3 DNA follows: TGCAGTGCTAGAGCCCAGGGGGCGAACTATGGCTACACCTTC. Translating gives CSARAQGANYGYTF.

This clonotype came up a few times. The chain couples TRBV7-9 to TRBJ2-2; 7 nucleotides match TRBD2. V lost 1 base, J lost 6 bases, and 2 bases stayed unmatched. Germline loops: CDR1 SEHNR, CDR2 FQNEAQ (reference sequence). This CDR3 contains 14 residues. CDR3 region: CASSLELAPGELFF. DNA of the CDR3: TGTGCCAGCAGCTTAGAACTAGCGCCCGGGGAGCTGTTTTTT.

This clonotype was detected a few times. This chain links TRBV30 with TRBJ2-3, with 7 bases identical to TRBD1. The V gene end was trimmed by 5 bases and the J gene end by 0 bases; junction bases not matched to a gene: 5. Germline loops: CDR1 GTSNPN, CDR2 SVGIG (reference sequence). This CDR3 has 14 amino acids. Written as DNA, the CDR3 is TGTGCCTGGGTGGACAGGACGAGCACAGATACGCAGTATTTT. This codes for CAWVDRTSTDTQYF.